A selection of T cell receptor beta chains follows, all from one sample in a study of CD8 T cells in Susac syndrome. Each CDR3 protein is one row after TCRdb ran MiXCR on the immunoSEQ multiplex PCR reads. This table has about 400,000 distinct CDR3 sequences, approximately 89% appearing once. Input material: CD8+ T cells from PBMCs. The receptors come from a human donor with multiple sclerosis. CDR3s include the opening cysteine and the closing phenylalanine or tryptophan. D genes are given only for firm matches. Where a row states a size, it is once, few, many or the class of an expanded clone; other rows omit it.

clone_size	v_call	j_call	d_call	cdr3_aa
-	TRBV11-2	TRBJ2-2	TRBD2	CASSAPGLANTGELFF
-	TRBV5-1	TRBJ1-1	TRBD1	CASSLQGAPEAFF
few	TRBV6-2/TRBV6-3	TRBJ2-3	-	CASSSYPAADTQYF
once	TRBV4-1	TRBJ1-2	TRBD1	CASSQDAQGASINYGYTF
once	TRBV7-9	TRBJ2-7	TRBD2	CASAGGRAPEQYF
-	TRBV27	TRBJ2-7	-	CATSETLSPYEQYF
-	TRBV28	TRBJ2-3	TRBD1	CASRPDRDVRTDTQYF
-	TRBV25-1	TRBJ2-1	TRBD2	CASSEYSSGIYEQFF
-	TRBV28	TRBJ1-3	-	CASSDPGFDSSGNTIYF
-	TRBV30	TRBJ1-2	TRBD1	CAWSVTRGQGYTF
-	TRBV18	TRBJ2-7	TRBD1	CASSPDRVEQYF
-	TRBV20-1	TRBJ2-7	TRBD1	CSARIYGDRGYEQYF
few	TRBV6-1	TRBJ2-5	-	CASWRGQETQYF
-	TRBV5-1	TRBJ2-5	TRBD1	CASSPWTGGAAETQYF
once	TRBV7-2	TRBJ2-1	-	CASSLGWGSEQFF
-	TRBV13	TRBJ2-3	-	CASSSGGQYTDTQYF
-	TRBV2	TRBJ2-7	-	CASGGNNYEQYF
-	TRBV4-2	TRBJ1-1	TRBD1	CASSQDLYTGVSTEAFF